The T cell receptor (beta chain) under discussion was sequenced for a study of cytomegalovirus exposure and HLA in healthy donors. Only in-frame clones appear in the TCRdb table, and some are missing; sequencing was by immunoSEQ multiplex PCR. Among about 110,000 clones, 90% to 96% were seen once, and the ten largest hold 0.67%. This CDR3 has 14 amino acids. V dropped 0 bases and J dropped 8; count of bases not matched to a gene: 5. Looked up from germline, CDR1 is SEHNR and CDR2 is FQNEAQ (reference sequence). The sequenced sample was PBMCs. The clonotype comes from a woman aged 18 to 35 in good health and CMV-seronegative. V usage is TRBV7-9 and J usage is TRBJ1-2; TRBD1 agrees at 8 bases. CDR3 nucleotide sequence: TGTGCCAGCAGCTTAGCGGACAGGGTCGGCGGCTACACCTTC. Translating gives CASSLADRVGGYTF.